These 6 T cell receptor beta chains originate from one sample sequenced in a study of beta chain features in type 1 diabetes. Study findings and constraints: Moderate but significant shortening of TCRB CDR3s was recorded in all four CD4+ subsets from Type 1 diabetes patients.

For these TCRs, the target antigens are not known. TCRB transcripts that were expressed got sequenced, as all of the isolated RNA had been reverse transcribed. The table came from immunoSEQ multiplex PCR; TCRdb's copy has only in-frame clones and leaves some out. The table records roughly 100,000 clones, approximately 30% of them present only once. Sequenced sample: central memory CD4+ T cells from blood. These receptors all stem from a woman younger than 30 with type 1 diabetes.

The CDR3 region has the DNA TGTGCCAGCAGGGCTAGCGGGAGTATTTTTGAGCAGTTCTTC. It translates to CASRASGSIFEQFF. The chain recombines TRBV11-1 with TRBJ2-1, with 10 bases fitting TRBD2. CDR1 and CDR2 from the germline V gene are SGHAT and FQDESV (reference sequence). V was clipped by 6 bases and J by 9 bases; unmatched bases: 8. The CDR3 is made up of 14 amino acids. Combining the CDR3 with reference TRBV11-1 and TRBJ2-1 gives the whole variable domain EAEVAQSPRYKITEKSQAVAFWCDPISGHATLYWYRQILGQGPELLVQFQDESVVDDSQLPKDRFSAERLKGVDSTLKIQPAELGDSAMYLCASRASGSIFEQFFGPGTRLTVL.

In this sample, this clone turned up a few times. The chain joins TRBV7-2 to TRBJ2-5, with D possibly being TRBD2 (7 bases). The CDR3 loop spans 14 amino acids. V lost 1 base and J 4 bases, leaving 10 bases between the germline ends. Germline V CDR1 and CDR2: SGHTA, FQGNSA. CDR3 sequence: CASSLGGGGETQYF. The CDR3 bases are TGTGCCAGCAGCTTAGGGGGAGGGGGAGAGACCCAGTACTTC.

The genes are TRBV19 and TRBJ1-4; TRBD1 is a possible D gene (5 bases). Per germline, CDR1 LNHDA and CDR2 SQIVND (reference sequence). V shed 7 bases and J shed 5 bases, with 20 bases lying between them. The CDR3 is 16 amino acids. The CDR3 bases are TGTGCCAGTACCCCCCGGACATCGCTCGGAAATGAAAAACTGTTTTTT. As protein: CASTPRTSLGNEKLFF. The whole variable domain, filled in from reference TRBV19 and TRBJ1-4, reads DGGITQSPKYLFRKEGQNVTLSCEQNLNHDAMYWYRQDPGQGLRLIYYSQIVNDFQKGDIAEGYSVSREKKESFPLTVTSAQKNPTAFYLCASTPRTSLGNEKLFFGSGTQLSVL.

The gene calls are TRBV2 and TRBJ1-2; 11 nucleotides agree with TRBD1. The CDR3 is 14 amino acids. Germline V gene data show CDR1 as SNHLY and CDR2 as FYNNEI. V was pared by 6 bases and J by 10 bases, with 10 bases of the junction left unmatched. The CDR3 region is CASRLDRGPSPYTF. CDR3 in DNA: TGTGCCAGCAGGCTGGACAGGGGGCCATCTCCCTACACCTTC.

The V call is TRBV9, the J call TRBJ2-1, with TRBD1 identical over 9 bases. The CDR3 is 15 residues long. V was pared by 4 bases and J by 2 bases, with 4 bases of the junction left unmatched. The germline CDR1 and CDR2 sequences are SGDLS and YYNGEE. This CDR3 is CASSIRQGAYNEQFF. DNA of the CDR3: TGTGCCAGCAGCATTCGACAGGGGGCCTACAATGAGCAGTTCTTC.

The genes are TRBV28 and TRBJ2-7; D is perhaps TRBD2 (6 bases). CDR3 length: 15 amino acids. V lost 6 bases and J lost 0, with 15 bases in between. CDR1 is MDHEN and CDR2 is SYDVKM in the germline V gene. The CDR3 spells CASRPSSVSSYEQYF. DNA for the CDR3: TGTGCCAGCAGACCCTCTAGCGTGAGCTCCTACGAGCAGTACTTC. Drawing the rest from reference TRBV28 and TRBJ2-7, the complete variable domain is DVKVTQSSRYLVKRTGEKVFLECVQDMDHENMFWYRQDPGLGLRLIYFSYDVKMKEKGDIPEGYSVSREKKERFSLILESASTNQTSMYLCASRPSSVSSYEQYFGPGTRLTVT.